Presented here are 9 T cell receptor beta chains from one specimen sequenced in a study of blood T cell repertoires in COVID-19. Repertoires were generated with immunoSEQ multiplex PCR, while TCRdb's copy carries only in-frame clones and drops some. The sample shows 150,000 to 170,000 clones, about 89% of them seen only once. Sequenced: peripheral blood. These TCRs come from a man aged 45-65 years with acute or convalescent COVID-19.

This chain uses TRBV6-6 with TRBJ2-6, with TRBD1 identical over 9 bases. The V and J ends lost 5 bases and 0 bases, in that order; junction bases with no gene match: 8. Germline assignment: CDR1 MNHNY and CDR2 SVGAGI (reference sequence). The CDR3 contains 18 residues. The CDR3 region is CASSRAGTGSSGANVLTF. The CDR3 nucleotides are TGTGCCAGCAGTCGTGCCGGGACAGGGAGCTCTGGGGCCAACGTCCTGACTTTC.

This chain connects TRBV2 to TRBJ1-2, with 9 nucleotides matching TRBD1. This CDR3 comprises 18 residues. Per germline, CDR1 SNHLY and CDR2 FYNNEI. V gave up 5 bases and J gave up 1 base; unmatched junction bases: 14. CDR3 residues: CASSPGTGFVIVNYGYTF. CDR3 DNA: TGTGCCAGCAGTCCCGGGACAGGGTTTGTCATTGTTAACTATGGCTACACCTTC.

The chain is built from TRBV10-3 and TRBJ1-2, with TRBD1 identical over 7 bases. V was clipped by 3 bases and J by 4 bases; unmatched bases: 8. Germline V gives CDR1 ENHRY, CDR2 SYGVKD. This CDR3 has 15 residues. The CDR3 DNA reads TGTGCCATCAGTGAAGCAGGGGGGTCGAGCTATGGCTACACCTTC. It translates to CAISEAGGSSYGYTF.

CDR3 region: CAISESIQGPRNIQYF. The CDR3 coding sequence is TGTGCCATCAGTGAGTCGATTCAGGGGCCAAGAAACATTCAGTACTTC. The chain recombines TRBV10-3 with TRBJ2-4, with D possibly TRBD1 on 6 matching bases. Germline V gene lookup returns CDR1 ENHRY and CDR2 SYGVKD. V gave up 0 bases and J gave up 6 bases, with 15 bases separating them. The CDR3 contains 16 residues.

The V call is TRBV5-5, the J call TRBJ1-5; a possible D gene is TRBD1 (5 bases). The length of the CDR3 is 15 residues. Trimming left V 0 bases short and J 7 bases short, with 14 bases between. The germline V gene encodes CDR1 SGHKS and CDR2 YYEKEE (reference sequence). The CDR3 loop reads CASSLAGREVQPQHF. The CDR3 bases are TGTGCCAGCAGCTTGGCGGGCAGGGAAGTACAGCCCCAGCATTTT.

The J gene is TRBJ1-1, the V gene TRBV7-2; a possible D gene is TRBD1 (5 bases). This CDR3 spans 14 amino acids. Between the trimmed V and J ends, which lost 1 base and 5 bases, there was a span of 11 bases. CDR1 is SGHTA and CDR2 is FQGNSA in the germline V gene. CDR3 DNA: TGTGCCAGCAGCTTAGGGGGGAGGGCGACTGAAGCTTTCTTT. Encoded protein: CASSLGGRATEAFF.

The chain links TRBV30 to TRBJ2-7; TRBD1 is a possible D gene (5 bases). Trimming shortened V by 0 bases and J by 7 bases, and 16 bases separated the two germline ends. The CDR3 extends over 14 amino acids. Per germline, CDR1 GTSNPN and CDR2 SVGIG (reference sequence). The CDR3 region has the DNA TGTGCCTGGAGTGTAAGGCAGGGCTCTAGGGAGCAGTACTTC. This translates into CAWSVRQGSREQYF.

The rearrangement links TRBV3-1 (or the pseudogene TRBV3-2) to TRBJ2-7; maybe TRBD1 (5 bases). This CDR3 has 13 residues. The V end was cut by 4 bases, the J end by 3 bases, with 10 bases between. The germline gives CDR1 LGHDT, CDR2 YNNKEL (reference sequence). The CDR3 loop is CASSRQGNYEQYF. The CDR3 nucleotides are TGTGCCAGCAGCCGCCAGGGTAACTACGAGCAGTACTTC.

The count of this clone is one. This chain uses TRBV28 with TRBJ1-6, with D possibly TRBD1 on 6 matching bases. V lost 6 bases and J lost 0, with 12 bases in between. There are 16 residues in the CDR3. CDR1 and CDR2 from the germline V gene are MDHEN and SYDVKM. The CDR3 protein is CASRPGDRSYNSPLHF. CDR3 DNA: TGTGCCAGCAGGCCAGGGGACCGCTCCTATAATTCACCCCTCCACTTT.